The T cell receptor beta chain described here comes from a study of T cells in Graves' hyperthyroidism and ophthalmopathy. This clonotype has a count of ten or more. Germline V gene sequence: CDR1 SEHNR, CDR2 FQNEAQ (reference sequence). This CDR3 is built from 14 residues. Trimming took off 5 bases at V and 9 bases at J, with 17 bases between the two ends. Researchers took RNA transcripts and amplified the TCR beta CDR3 regions from them. The study used the HTBI primer set for a first-round RT-PCR of the TCR CDR3. TCRdb re-called the multiplex PCR reads through MiXCR, storing one row per CDR3 protein. The sample shows fewer than 500,000 distinct CDR3 sequences, approximately 12% of them seen only once.

This rearrangement joins TRBV7-9 to TRBJ2-1; possible D gene TRBD2, 7 bases. The sequencing input was blood. The clonotype was recovered from a man younger than 45 with Graves' hyperthyroidism that later progressed to Graves' ophthalmopathy. The CDR3 nucleotides read TGTGCCAGCAGCCAACTCCAGGGAGGGGGTGAGCAGTTCTTC. Its protein is CASSQLQGGGEQFF.